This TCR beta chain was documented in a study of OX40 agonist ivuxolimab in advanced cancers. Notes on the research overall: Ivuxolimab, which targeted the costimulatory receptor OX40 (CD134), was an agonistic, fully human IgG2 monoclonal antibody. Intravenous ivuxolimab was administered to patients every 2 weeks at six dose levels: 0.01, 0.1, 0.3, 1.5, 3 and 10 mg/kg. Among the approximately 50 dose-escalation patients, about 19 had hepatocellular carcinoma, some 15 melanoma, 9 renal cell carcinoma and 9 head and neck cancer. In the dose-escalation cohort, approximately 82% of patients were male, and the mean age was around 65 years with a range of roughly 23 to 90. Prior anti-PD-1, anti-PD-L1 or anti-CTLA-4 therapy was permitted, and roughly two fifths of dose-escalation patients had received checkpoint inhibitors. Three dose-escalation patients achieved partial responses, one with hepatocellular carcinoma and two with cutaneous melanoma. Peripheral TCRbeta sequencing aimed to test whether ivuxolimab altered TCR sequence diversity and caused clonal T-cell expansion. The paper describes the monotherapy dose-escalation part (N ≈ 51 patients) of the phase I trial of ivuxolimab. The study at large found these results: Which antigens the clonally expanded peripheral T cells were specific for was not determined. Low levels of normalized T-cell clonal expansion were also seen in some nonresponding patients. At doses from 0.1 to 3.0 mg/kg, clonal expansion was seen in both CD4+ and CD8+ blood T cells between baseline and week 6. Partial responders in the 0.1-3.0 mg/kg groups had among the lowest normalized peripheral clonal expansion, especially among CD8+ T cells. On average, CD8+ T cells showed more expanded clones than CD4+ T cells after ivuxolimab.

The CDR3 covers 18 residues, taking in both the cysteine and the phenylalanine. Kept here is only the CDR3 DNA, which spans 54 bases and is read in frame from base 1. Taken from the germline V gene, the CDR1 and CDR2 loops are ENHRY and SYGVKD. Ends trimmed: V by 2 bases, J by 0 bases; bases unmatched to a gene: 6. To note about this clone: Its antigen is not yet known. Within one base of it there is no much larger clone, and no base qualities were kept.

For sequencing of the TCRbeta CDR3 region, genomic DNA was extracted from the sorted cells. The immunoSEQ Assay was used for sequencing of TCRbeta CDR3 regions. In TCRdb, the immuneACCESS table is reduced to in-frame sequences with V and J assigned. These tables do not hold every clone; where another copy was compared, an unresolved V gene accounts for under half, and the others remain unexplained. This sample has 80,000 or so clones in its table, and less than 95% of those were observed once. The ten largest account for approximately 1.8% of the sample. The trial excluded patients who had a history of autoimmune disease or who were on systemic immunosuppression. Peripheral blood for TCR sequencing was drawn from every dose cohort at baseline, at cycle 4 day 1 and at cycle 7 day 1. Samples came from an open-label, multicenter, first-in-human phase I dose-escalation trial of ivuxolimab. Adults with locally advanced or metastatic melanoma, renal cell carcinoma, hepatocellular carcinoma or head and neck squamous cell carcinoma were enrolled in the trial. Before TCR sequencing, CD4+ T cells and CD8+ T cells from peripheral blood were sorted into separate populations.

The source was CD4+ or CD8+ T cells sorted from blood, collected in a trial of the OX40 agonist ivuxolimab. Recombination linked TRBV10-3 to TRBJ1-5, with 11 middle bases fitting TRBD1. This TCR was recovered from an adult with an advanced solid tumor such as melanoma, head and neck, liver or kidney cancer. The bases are TGTGCCATCAGTGAGGTAGGGACAGGGGGAAATAGCAATCAGCCCCAGCATTTT. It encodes CAISEVGTGGNSNQPQHF.